These T cell receptor beta chains were read from a single sample in a study of blood T cell repertoires in COVID-19. TCRdb keeps only in-frame clones here, not all; method: immunoSEQ multiplex PCR. The sample has around 300,000 clones, 80% to 90% seen once; the top ten hold 3.7%. Specimen: peripheral blood. The receptors shown here come from a woman aged 40 to 49 with acute or convalescent COVID-19. Each CDR3 is given with its conserved first and last residue. Each record gives: clone size, D gene, CDR3 length, V gene, J gene, CDR3 DNA, CDR3 protein. A D gene is named only where the DNA matches it firmly. Clone size appears in some rows only: once, few, many, or a class for an expanded clone.

.	.	16	TRBV24-1	TRBJ1-5	TGTGCCACCAGTGCGGGGGGGAGTACCAGCAATCAGCCCCAGCATTTT	CATSAGGSTSNQPQHF
.	.	12	TRBV7-9	TRBJ1-2	TGTGCCAGCAGCCAACAGCACTATGGCTACACCTTC	CASSQQHYGYTF
.	.	15	TRBV6-6	TRBJ1-5	TGTGCCAGCAGTAAAAGGACACAATCCAATCAGCCCCAGCATTTT	CASSKRTQSNQPQHF
.	.	14	TRBV10-3	TRBJ2-2	TGTGCCATCAGGCCCCGGCCGGGGACCGGGGAGCTGTTTTTT	CAIRPRPGTGELFF
.	.	14	TRBV27	TRBJ1-1	TGTGCCAGCAGGTTTCGGGGGGCGATGTTCCAAGCTTTCTTT	CASRFRGAMFQAFF
.	.	13	TRBV13	TRBJ1-2	TGTGCCAGCAGCACACAGGGAAACTATGGCTACACCTTC	CASSTQGNYGYTF
once	.	13	TRBV25-1	TRBJ1-2	TGTGCCAGCACCTCTCTCCATCAGGATGGCTACACCTTC	CASTSLHQDGYTF
.	.	16	TRBV7-2	TRBJ1-3	TGTGCCAGCAGCTTAGCGCCAGGGCTCTCTGGAAACACCATATATTTT	CASSLAPGLSGNTIYF
.	TRBD1	14	TRBV18	TRBJ2-5	TGTGCCAGCTCATCGGGACAGGGTGCTGTGACCCAGTACTTC	CASSSGQGAVTQYF
.	.	14	TRBV2	TRBJ1-4	TGTGCCAGCAGTGTTGGGGGGAGTAAAGAAAAACTGTTTTTT	CASSVGGSKEKLFF
few	.	15	TRBV2	TRBJ1-1	TGTGCCAGCACCCTAGGATGGGGCCAGAACACTGAAGCTTTCTTT	CASTLGWGQNTEAFF
.	TRBD1	15	TRBV25-1	TRBJ1-4	TGTGCCAGCAGTGTATCCAGGGGGCGCGGGGAAAAACTGTTTTTT	CASSVSRGRGEKLFF
.	.	18	TRBV4-1	TRBJ1-1	TGCGCCAGCAGCCGAGTCCCGAGGGCAGGTAGGGTGAACACTGAAGCTTTCTTT	CASSRVPRAGRVNTEAFF
.	TRBD2	11	TRBV6-4	TRBJ2-1	TGTGCCAGCAGAAGCGGGGGGGCTTTGTTCTTC	CASRSGGALFF
once	.	15	TRBV19	TRBJ2-1	TGTGCCAGTTCCAAAGGGGGGGGCCGTGCCAATGAGCAGTTCTTC	CASSKGGGRANEQFF
.	TRBD1	13	TRBV12-3/TRBV12-4	TRBJ1-2	TGTGCCAGCAGCTCCGAGGGGGCGAGCGGCTACACCTTC	CASSSEGASGYTF
.	TRBD1	15	TRBV30	TRBJ1-1	TGTGCCTGGAGTGTAGGGGACAGGGACAACACTGAAGCTTTCTTT	CAWSVGDRDNTEAFF
once	TRBD2	15	TRBV18	TRBJ2-2	TGTGCCAGCTCACCTCAACTAGCGGGGACCGGGGAGCTGTTTTTT	CASSPQLAGTGELFF
.	TRBD1	13	TRBV6-5	TRBJ1-1	TGTGCCAGCACCGGACAGGCGAACACTGAAGCTTTCTTT	CASTGQANTEAFF
.	.	16	TRBV4-1	TRBJ2-3	TGCGCCAGCAGCCAAGATCTGGCGGCTAGCACAGATACGCAGTATTTT	CASSQDLAASTDTQYF
once	TRBD1	18	TRBV13	TRBJ1-3	TGTGCCAGCAGCTTAGGAGCAGGGGGTCGGGGCTCTGGAAACACCATATATTTT	CASSLGAGGRGSGNTIYF
.	TRBD1	19	TRBV11-3	TRBJ2-2	TGTGCCAGCAGCTTAGAGGGATGGCGACAGGGGGCGAAAACCGGGGAGCTGTTTTTT	CASSLEGWRQGAKTGELFF
.	TRBD1	13	TRBV2	TRBJ1-5	TGTGCCAGCAGTGGGGACAGGGATCAGCCCCAGCATTTT	CASSGDRDQPQHF
few	.	12	TRBV5-5	TRBJ2-1	TGTGCCAGCAGCTTGGAGAGAAATGAGCAGTTCTTC	CASSLERNEQFF
.	TRBD1	16	TRBV30	TRBJ1-4	TGTGCCGGGGACAGGGGGAATTTTGCAACTAATGAAAAACTGTTTTTT	CAGDRGNFATNEKLFF
.	TRBD1	14	TRBV18	TRBJ1-4	TGTGCCAGCTCCGAGGGACAGGGCTCCGAAAAACTGTTTTTT	CASSEGQGSEKLFF
.	.	14	TRBV2	TRBJ1-4	TGTGCCAGCAGTGAAGGGATGGAGGATGAAAAACTGTTTTTT	CASSEGMEDEKLFF
.	TRBD2	18	TRBV5-1	TRBJ2-3	TGCGCCAGCAGCACAAAACGGACTAGCGGGGGGAGCACAGATACGCAGTATTTT	CASSTKRTSGGSTDTQYF
.	TRBD1	18	TRBV11-2	TRBJ1-2	TGTGCCAGCATATCCCAGTCCTCCCTTTGGACAGGGGGTTATGGCTACACCTTC	CASISQSSLWTGGYGYTF
.	TRBD2	14	TRBV4-1	TRBJ2-1	TGCGCCAGCAGCCAAGCGGGGGGACCCAATGAGCAGTTCTTC	CASSQAGGPNEQFF
.	.	13	TRBV19	TRBJ1-1	TGTGCCAGTAGTATCAGCGGGAACACTGAAGCTTTCTTT	CASSISGNTEAFF
once	.	14	TRBV5-1	TRBJ2-6	TGCGCCAGCAGTAGATTTACTGGGGCCAACGTCCTGACTTTC	CASSRFTGANVLTF
.	.	16	TRBV25-1	TRBJ1-4	TGTGCCAGCAGCGAAGGCAGTTCATCAACTAATGAAAAACTGTTTTTT	CASSEGSSSTNEKLFF
.	.	13	TRBV30	TRBJ1-4	TGTGCCTGGTCGAGGACTGAGAATGAAAAACTGTTTTTT	CAWSRTENEKLFF
.	.	14	TRBV19	TRBJ1-5	TGTGCCAGTAGTCCCCAACAGGGTCATCAGCCCCAGCATTTT	CASSPQQGHQPQHF
.	.	12	TRBV29-1	TRBJ1-5	TGCAGCGTTGGAGGGGGAGGGCAGCCCCAGCATTTT	CSVGGGGQPQHF